This T cell receptor (beta chain) came from a study of blood T cell repertoires in COVID-19. Across the study: Whether acute or convalescent, the COVID-19 samples came from the United States, Italy and Spain. PBMCs, B-cell-depleted T cells, or T cells were the source of the cDNA or gDNA that made up the material.

V lost 0 bases to trimming and J lost 6 bases, with 6 bases between them. This CDR3 has 13 residues. Germline CDR1 and CDR2: SGDLS and YYNGEE. In the authors' methods: Scientists estimated how many nucleated cells there were by amplifying reference gene primers. TCRdb's copy holds only in-frame clones and misses some; the assay was immunoSEQ multiplex PCR. The DNA was the basis for D and trimming; V, J and clone size are from that table. The repertoire holds under 200,000 clones, around nine tenths seen once, with roughly 3.3% in the top ten. J is TRBJ2-2 and V is TRBV9, with D unclear. The sample comprised peripheral blood. The clonotype originates from a man in his 70s with acute or convalescent COVID-19. The CDR3 DNA follows: TGTGCCAGCAGCGTAGGCGGCGCCGGGGAGCTGTTTTTT. Its translation: CASSVGGAGELFF.